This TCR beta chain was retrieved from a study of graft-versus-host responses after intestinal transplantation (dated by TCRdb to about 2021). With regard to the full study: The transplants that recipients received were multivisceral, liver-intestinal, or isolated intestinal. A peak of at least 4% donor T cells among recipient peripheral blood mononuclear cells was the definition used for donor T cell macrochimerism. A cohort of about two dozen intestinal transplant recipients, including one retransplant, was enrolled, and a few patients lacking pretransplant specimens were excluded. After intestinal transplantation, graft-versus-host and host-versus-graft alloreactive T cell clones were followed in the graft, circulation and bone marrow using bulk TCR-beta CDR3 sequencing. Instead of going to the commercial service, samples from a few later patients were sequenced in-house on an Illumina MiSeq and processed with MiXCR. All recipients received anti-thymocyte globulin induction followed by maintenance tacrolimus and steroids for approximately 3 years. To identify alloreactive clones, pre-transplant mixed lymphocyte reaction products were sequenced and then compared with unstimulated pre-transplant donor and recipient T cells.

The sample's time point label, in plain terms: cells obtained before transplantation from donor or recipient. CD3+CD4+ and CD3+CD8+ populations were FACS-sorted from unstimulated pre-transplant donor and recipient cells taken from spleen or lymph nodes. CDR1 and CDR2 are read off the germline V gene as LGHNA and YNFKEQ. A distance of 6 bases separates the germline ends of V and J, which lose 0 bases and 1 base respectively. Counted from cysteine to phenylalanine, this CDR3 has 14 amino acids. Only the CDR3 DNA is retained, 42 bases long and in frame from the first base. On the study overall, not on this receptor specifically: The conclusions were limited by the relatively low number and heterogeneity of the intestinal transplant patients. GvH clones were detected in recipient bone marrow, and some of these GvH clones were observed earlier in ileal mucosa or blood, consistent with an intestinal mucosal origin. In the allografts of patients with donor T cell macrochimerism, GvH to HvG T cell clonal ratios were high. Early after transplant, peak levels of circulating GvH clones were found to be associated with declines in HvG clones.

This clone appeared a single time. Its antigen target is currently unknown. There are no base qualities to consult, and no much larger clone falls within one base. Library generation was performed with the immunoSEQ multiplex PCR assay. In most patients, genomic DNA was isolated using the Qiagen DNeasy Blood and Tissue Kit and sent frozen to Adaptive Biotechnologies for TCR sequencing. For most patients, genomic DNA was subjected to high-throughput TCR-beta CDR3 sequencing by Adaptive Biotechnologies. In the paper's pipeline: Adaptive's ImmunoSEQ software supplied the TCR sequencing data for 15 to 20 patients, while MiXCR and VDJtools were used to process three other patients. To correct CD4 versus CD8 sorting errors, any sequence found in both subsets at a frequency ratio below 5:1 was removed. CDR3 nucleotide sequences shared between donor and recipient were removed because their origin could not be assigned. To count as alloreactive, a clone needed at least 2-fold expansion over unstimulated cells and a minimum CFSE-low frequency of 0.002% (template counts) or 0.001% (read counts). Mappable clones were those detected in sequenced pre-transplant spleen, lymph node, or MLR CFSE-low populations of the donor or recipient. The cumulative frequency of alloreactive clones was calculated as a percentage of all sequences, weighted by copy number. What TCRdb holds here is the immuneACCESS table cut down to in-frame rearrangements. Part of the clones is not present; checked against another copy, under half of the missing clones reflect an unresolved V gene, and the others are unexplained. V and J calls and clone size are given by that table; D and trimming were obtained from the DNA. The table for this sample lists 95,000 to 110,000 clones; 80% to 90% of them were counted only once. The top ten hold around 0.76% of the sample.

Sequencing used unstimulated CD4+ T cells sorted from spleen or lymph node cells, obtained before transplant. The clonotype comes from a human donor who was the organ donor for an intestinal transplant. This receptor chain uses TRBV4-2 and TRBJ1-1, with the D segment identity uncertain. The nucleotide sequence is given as TGTGCCAGCAGCCAAGATTACAGGAACACTGAAGCTTTCTTT. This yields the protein CASSQDYRNTEAFF.